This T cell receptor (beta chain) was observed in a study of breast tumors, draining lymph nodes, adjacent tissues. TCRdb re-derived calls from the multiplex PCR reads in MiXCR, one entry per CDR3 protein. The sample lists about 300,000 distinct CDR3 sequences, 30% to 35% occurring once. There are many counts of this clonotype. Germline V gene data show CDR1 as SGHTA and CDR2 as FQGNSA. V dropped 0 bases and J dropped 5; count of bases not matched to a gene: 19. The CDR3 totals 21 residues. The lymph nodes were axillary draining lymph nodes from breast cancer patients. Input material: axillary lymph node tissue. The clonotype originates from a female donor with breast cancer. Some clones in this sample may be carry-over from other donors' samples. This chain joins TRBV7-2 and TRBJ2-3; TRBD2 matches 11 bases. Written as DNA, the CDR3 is TGTGCCAGCAGCTTAGCGAGTTGGTCGGTAGCGGGAGGGCTCTTTATAGATACGCAGTATTTT. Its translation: CASSLASWSVAGGLFIDTQYF. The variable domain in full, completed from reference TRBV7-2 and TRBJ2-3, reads GAGVSQSPSNKVTEKGKDVELRCDPISGHTALYWYRQSLGQGLEFLIYFQGNSAPDKSGLPSDRFSAERTGGSVSTLTIQRTQQEDSAVYLCASSLASWSVAGGLFIDTQYFGPGTRLTVL.